These 4 T cell receptor beta chains originate from one sample sequenced in a study of post-analysis software for immune sequencing data (dated by TCRdb to 2013 to 2016). The paper's findings and limits, for the study overall: Patients showed significantly higher frequencies than controls for about 5 TRBV segments, among them TRBV5-6, TRBV5-1 and TRBV20-1.

Antigens for these TCRs are unknown. Library method: PCR. The sample was run on an Illumina HiSeq 2500. To reduce PCR and sequencing biases, unique molecular identifiers were incorporated into the TCR beta cDNA libraries. TCRdb reprocessed the public reads (quality trimming at Q25 with fastp, clone calling with MiXCR) and kept in-frame beta chains. Each CDR3 protein appears once, grouped with its most common genes and DNA. The sample includes hundreds of thousands of distinct CDR3 sequences, with 30% to 45% observed a single time. The ten top clones hold less than 8% of the sample. Source material: blood. These receptors were obtained from a girl under 10 years old with multiple sclerosis.

This clonotype was observed a few times. The rearrangement joins TRBV30 to TRBJ2-7, with D perhaps being TRBD1 or TRBD2 (6 bases each). Germline-derived CDR1 and CDR2 are GTSNPN and SVGIG (reference sequence). The CDR3 spans 14 residues. V was pared by 3 bases and J by 2 bases, with 14 bases between. CDR3 nucleotide sequence: TGTGCCTGGAGCGTCGACAGGACTACCTACGAGCAGTACTTC. Translation: CAWSVDRTTYEQYF.

Only a few counts were recorded for this clonotype. The chain has TRBV7-9 and TRBJ2-5, with 13 bases fitting TRBD2. With the DNA end fitting TRBJ2-7 better, the J assignment may be wrong. Looked up from germline, CDR1 is SEHNR and CDR2 is FQNEAQ (reference sequence). This CDR3 comprises 15 residues. The CDR3 nucleotides read TGTGCCAGCAGCGAGCCGGGACTAGCGGGGCCCGAGCAGTACTTC. It is translated as CASSEPGLAGPEQYF.

This chain uses TRBV2 with TRBJ2-3; D is ambiguous. From germline, CDR1 is SNHLY and CDR2 FYNNEI. The germline V and J ends were trimmed by 7 bases and 4 bases, with 9 bases remaining between them. The CDR3 length is 12 residues. CDR3 nucleotides: TGTGCCAGCAACGTGGCCCCAGATACGCAGTATTTT. Translation: CASNVAPDTQYF.

The chain couples TRBV5-1 to TRBJ2-2; possibly TRBD1 for D (6 bases). CDR1 and CDR2 from the germline V gene are SGHRS and YFSETQ. Trimming pared 4 bases from V and 6 bases from J, leaving 13 bases between. The CDR3 has 14 residues. The CDR3 DNA sequence: TGCGCCAGCAGCCCGGGACAAACCGCCGGGGAGCTGTTTTTT. Protein product: CASSPGQTAGELFF.